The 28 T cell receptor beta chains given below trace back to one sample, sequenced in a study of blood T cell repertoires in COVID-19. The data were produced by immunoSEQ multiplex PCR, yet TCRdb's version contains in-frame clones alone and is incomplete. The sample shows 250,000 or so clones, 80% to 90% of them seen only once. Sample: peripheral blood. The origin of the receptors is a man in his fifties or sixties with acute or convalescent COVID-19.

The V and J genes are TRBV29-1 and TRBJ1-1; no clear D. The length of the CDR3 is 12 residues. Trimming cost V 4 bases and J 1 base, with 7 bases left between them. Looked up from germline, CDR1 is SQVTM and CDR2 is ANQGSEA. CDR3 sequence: CSVATGNTEAFF. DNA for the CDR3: TGCAGCGTTGCGACGGGGAACACTGAAGCTTTCTTT.

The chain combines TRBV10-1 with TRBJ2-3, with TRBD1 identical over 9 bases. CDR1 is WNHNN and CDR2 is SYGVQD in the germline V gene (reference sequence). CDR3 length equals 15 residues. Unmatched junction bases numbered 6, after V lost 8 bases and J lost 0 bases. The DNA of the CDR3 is TGCGCCAGCCGGCCAGGACAGGGGAGCACAGATACGCAGTATTTT. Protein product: CASRPGQGSTDTQYF.

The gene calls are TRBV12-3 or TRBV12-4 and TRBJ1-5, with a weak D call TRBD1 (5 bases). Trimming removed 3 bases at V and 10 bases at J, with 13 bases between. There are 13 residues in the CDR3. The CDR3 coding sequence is TGTGCCAGCAGTTTTCTGGGGGGGGGTCCCCAGCATTTT. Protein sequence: CASSFLGGGPQHF.

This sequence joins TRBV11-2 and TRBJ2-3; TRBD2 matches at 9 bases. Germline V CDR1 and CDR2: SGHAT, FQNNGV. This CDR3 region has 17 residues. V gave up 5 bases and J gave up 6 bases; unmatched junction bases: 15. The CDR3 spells CASSLRGSSGTQDTQYF. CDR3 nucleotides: TGTGCCAGCAGCCTAAGGGGGTCTAGCGGGACTCAGGATACGCAGTATTTT.

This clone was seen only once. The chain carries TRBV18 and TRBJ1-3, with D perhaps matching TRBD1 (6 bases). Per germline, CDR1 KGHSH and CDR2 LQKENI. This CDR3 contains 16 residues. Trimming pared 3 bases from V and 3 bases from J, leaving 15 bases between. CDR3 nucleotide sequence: TGTGCCAGCTCACCGGCCCACAGGGCAGGTGGAAACACCATATATTTT. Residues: CASSPAHRAGGNTIYF.

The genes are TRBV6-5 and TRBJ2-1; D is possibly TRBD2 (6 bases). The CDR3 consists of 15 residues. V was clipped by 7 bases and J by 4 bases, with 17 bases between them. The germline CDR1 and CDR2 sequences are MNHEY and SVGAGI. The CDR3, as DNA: TGTGCCAGCAACCGGGAGTTTGGGGTGTACAATGAGCAGTTCTTC. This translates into CASNREFGVYNEQFF.

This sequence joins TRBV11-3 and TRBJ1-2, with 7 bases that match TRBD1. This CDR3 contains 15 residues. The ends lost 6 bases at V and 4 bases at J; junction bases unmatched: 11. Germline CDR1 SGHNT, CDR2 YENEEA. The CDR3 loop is CASSPRQGTPYGYTF. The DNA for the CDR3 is TGTGCCAGCAGTCCTCGACAGGGAACGCCCTATGGCTACACCTTC.

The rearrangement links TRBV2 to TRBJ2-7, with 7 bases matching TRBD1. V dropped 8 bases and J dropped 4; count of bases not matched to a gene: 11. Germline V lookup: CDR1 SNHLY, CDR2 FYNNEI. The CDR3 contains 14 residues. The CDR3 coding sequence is TGTGCCAGCCGGCCGGGCAGGGGGAGATACGAGCAGTACTTC. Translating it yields CASRPGRGRYEQYF.

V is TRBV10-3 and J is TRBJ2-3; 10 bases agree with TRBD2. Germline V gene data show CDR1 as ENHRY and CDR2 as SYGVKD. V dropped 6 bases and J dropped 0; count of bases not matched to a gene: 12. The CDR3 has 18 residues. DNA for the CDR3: TGTGCCATCAGCCAAAGCGAGGCTAGCGGGGGAAGCACAGATACGCAGTATTTT. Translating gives CAISQSEASGGSTDTQYF.

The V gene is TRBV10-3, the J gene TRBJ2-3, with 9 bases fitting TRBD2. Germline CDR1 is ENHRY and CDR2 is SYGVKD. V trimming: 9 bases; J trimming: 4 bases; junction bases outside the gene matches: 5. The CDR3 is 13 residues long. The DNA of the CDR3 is TGTGCCATGCGGGGGGGCGGCGCAGATACGCAGTATTTT. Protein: CAMRGGGADTQYF.

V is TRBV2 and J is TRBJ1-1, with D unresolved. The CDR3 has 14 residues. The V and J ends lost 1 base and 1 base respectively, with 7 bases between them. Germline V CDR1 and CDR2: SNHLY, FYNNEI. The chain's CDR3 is CASSEVAENTEAFF. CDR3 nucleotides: TGTGCCAGCAGTGAAGTGGCAGAGAACACTGAAGCTTTCTTT. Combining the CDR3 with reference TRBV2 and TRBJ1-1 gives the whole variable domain EPEVTQTPSHQVTQMGQEVILRCVPISNHLYFYWYRQILGQKVEFLVSFYNNEISEKSEIFDDQFSVERPDGSNFTLKIRSTKLEDSAMYFCASSEVAENTEAFFGQGTRLTVV.

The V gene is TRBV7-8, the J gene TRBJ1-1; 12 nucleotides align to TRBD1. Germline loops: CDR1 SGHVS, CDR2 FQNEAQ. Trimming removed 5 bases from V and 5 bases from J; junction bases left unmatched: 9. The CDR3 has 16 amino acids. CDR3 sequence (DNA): TGTGCCAGCAGCAACCGGGACAGGGGGCGCTGGACTGAAGCTTTCTTT. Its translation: CASSNRDRGRWTEAFF.

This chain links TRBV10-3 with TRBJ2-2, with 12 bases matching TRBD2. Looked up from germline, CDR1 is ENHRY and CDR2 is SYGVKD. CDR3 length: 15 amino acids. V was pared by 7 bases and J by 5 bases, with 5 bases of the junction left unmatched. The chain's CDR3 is CAIIGLAGRTGELFF. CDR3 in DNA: TGTGCCATCATTGGACTAGCGGGAAGGACCGGGGAGCTGTTTTTT.

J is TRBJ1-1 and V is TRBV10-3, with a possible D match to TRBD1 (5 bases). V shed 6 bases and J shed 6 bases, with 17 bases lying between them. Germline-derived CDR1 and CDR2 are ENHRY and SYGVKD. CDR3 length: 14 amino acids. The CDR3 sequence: CAIRTQGGEAEAFF. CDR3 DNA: TGTGCCATCAGGACGCAGGGTGGGGAGGCTGAAGCTTTCTTT.

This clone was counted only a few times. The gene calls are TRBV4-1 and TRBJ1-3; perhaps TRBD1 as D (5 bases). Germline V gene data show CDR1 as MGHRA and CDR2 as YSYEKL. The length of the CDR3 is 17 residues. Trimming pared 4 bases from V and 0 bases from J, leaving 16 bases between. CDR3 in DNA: TGCGCCAGCAGCCGCACAACTGGGCAGGGCTCTGGAAACACCATATATTTT. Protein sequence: CASSRTTGQGSGNTIYF.

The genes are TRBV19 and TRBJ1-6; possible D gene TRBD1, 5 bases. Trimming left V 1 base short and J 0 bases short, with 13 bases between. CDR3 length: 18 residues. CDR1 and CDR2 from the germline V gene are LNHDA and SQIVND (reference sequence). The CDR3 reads CASSIVGHRSSYNSPLHF. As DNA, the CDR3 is TGTGCCAGTAGTATAGTGGGGCACAGAAGCTCCTATAATTCACCCCTCCACTTT.

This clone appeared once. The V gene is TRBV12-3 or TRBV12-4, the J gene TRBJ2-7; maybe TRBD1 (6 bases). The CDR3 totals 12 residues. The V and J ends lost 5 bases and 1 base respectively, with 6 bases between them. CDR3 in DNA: TGTGCCAGCAGTACAGGGTCCTACGAGCAGTACTTC. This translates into CASSTGSYEQYF.

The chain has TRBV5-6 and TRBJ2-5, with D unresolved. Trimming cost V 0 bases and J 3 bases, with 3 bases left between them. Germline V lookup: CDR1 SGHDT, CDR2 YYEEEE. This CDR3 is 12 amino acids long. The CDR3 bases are TGTGCCAGCAGCTTGGGCGAAGAGACCCAGTACTTC. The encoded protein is CASSLGEETQYF. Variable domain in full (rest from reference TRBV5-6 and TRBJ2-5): DAGVTQSPTHLIKTRGQQVTLRCSPKSGHDTVSWYQQALGQGPQFIFQYYEEEERQRGNFPDRFSGHQFPNYSSELNVNALLLGDSALYLCASSLGEETQYFGPGTRLLVL.

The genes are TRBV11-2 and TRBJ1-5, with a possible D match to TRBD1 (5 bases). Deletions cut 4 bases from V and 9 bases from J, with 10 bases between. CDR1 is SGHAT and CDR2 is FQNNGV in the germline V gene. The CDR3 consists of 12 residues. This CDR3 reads CASSSNGGPQHF. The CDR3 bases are TGTGCCAGCAGCTCGAACGGGGGGCCCCAGCATTTT.

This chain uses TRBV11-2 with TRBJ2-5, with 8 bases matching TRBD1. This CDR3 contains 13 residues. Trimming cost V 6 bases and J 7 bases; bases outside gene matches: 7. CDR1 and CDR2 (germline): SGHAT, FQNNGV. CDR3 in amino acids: CASSSGQETTQYF. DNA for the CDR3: TGTGCCAGCAGTTCGGGACAGGAGACGACCCAGTACTTC.

The CDR3 loop is CASSSISPGLASEQFF. The CDR3 coding sequence is TGTGCCAGCTCATCCATATCTCCGGGACTAGCCTCTGAGCAGTTCTTC. The chain is built from TRBV18 and TRBJ2-1, with TRBD2 matching 9 bases. CDR3 length: 16 amino acids. Germline CDR1 is KGHSH and CDR2 is LQKENI. V trimming: 5 bases; J trimming: 9 bases; junction bases outside the gene matches: 14.

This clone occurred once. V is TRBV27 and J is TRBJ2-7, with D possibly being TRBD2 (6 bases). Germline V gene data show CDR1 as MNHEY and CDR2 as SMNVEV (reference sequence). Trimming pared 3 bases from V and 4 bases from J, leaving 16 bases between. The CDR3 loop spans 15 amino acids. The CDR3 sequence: CASSFTASAPYEQYF. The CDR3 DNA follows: TGTGCCAGCAGTTTTACTGCTAGCGCCCCTTACGAGCAGTACTTC.

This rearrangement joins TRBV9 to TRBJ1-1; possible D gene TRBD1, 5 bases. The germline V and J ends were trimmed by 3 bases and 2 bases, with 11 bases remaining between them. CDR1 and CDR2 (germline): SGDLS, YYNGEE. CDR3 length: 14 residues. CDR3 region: CASSARVYNTEAFF. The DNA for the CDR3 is TGTGCCAGCAGCGCCAGGGTGTACAACACTGAAGCTTTCTTT. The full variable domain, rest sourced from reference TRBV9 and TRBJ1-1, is DSGVTQTPKHLITATGQRVTLRCSPRSGDLSVYWYQQSLDQGLQFLIQYYNGEERAKGNILERFSAQQFPDLHSELNLSSLELGDSALYFCASSARVYNTEAFFGQGTRLTVV.

CDR3 region: CASSFAQGVEQYF. DNA for the CDR3: TGTGCCAGCAGCTTTGCCCAGGGGGTCGAGCAGTACTTC. This chain uses TRBV5-8 with TRBJ2-7, with 7 bases fitting TRBD1. CDR1 is SGHTS and CDR2 is YDEGEE in the germline V gene. J lost 6 bases, V lost 2 bases, and 5 bases had no gene match. The CDR3 is 13 residues long.

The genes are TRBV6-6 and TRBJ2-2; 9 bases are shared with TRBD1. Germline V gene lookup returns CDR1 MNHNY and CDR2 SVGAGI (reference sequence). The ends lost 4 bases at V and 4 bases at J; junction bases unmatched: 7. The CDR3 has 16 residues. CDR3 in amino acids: CASSSTGGAGTGELFF. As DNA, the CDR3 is TGTGCCAGCAGTTCTACAGGGGGCGCGGGCACCGGGGAGCTGTTTTTT.

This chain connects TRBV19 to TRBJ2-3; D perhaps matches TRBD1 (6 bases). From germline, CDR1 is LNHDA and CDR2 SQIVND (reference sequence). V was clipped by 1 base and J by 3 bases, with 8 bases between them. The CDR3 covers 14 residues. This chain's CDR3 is CASSIVQGTDTQYF. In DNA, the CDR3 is TGTGCCAGTAGTATAGTACAGGGAACAGATACGCAGTATTTT.

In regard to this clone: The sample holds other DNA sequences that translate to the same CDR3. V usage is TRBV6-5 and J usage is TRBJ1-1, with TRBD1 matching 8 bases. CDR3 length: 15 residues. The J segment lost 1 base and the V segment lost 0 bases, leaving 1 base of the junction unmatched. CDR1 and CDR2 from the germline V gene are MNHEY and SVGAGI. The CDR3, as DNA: TGTGCCAGCAGTTACTCAGGACAGGGGAACACTGAAGCTTTCTTT. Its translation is CASSYSGQGNTEAFF.

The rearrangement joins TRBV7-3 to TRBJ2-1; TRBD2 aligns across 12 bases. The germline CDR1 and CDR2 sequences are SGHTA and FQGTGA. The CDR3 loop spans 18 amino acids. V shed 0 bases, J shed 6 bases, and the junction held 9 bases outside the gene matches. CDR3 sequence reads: CASSLTGLAGYRANEQFF. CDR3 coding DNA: TGTGCCAGCAGCTTAACCGGACTAGCGGGATATCGGGCCAATGAGCAGTTCTTC. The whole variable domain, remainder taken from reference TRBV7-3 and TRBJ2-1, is GAGVSQTPSNKVTEKGKYVELRCDPISGHTALYWYRQSLGQGPEFLIYFQGTGAADDSGLPNDRFFAVRPEGSVSTLKIQRTERGDSAVYLCASSLTGLAGYRANEQFFGPGTRLTVL.